The T cell receptor (beta chain) under discussion was sequenced for a study of CD8 T cells in Susac syndrome. The TEMRA cells underwent FACS enrichment, while the CD8+ and CD4+ T cells underwent negative isolation. When the RNA was reverse transcribed, random hexamers were used with an input of about 0.45 to 1 ug. TCRdb ran MiXCR on the immunoSEQ multiplex PCR reads and lists one entry per CDR3 protein. Of 77,000 or so distinct CDR3 sequences in the sample, about 93% were seen once. CDR3 size: 15 residues. Germline CDR1 DFQATT, CDR2 SNEGSKA (reference sequence). With V trimmed by 1 base and J by 6 bases, 4 bases remained unmatched. Regarding this clonotype: No antigen is known for it.

Overall study results and limits: It was acknowledged by the study that relatively few individuals were included in its TCR sequencing and HLA analysis.

The source is a human donor with Susac syndrome. The material sequenced was CD4+ T cells from PBMCs. The genes are TRBV20-1 and TRBJ2-3; TRBD2 agrees at 13 bases. The CDR3 region is CSARGLAGGGDTQYF. DNA for the CDR3: TGCAGTGCTAGAGGACTAGCGGGAGGCGGGGATACGCAGTATTTT.